This T cell receptor beta chain is from a study of blood T cells in healthy people across ages. Study-level background: The capture of about one barcoded beta molecule per two T cells was achieved by template switching. General observations from the study: It was not known whether donors were CMV positive (a possible confounder of expanded clonotype changes). Aged donors had fewer naive CD4+ cells and lower diversity than long-lived donors.

On this clonotype: Its antigen remains unknown.

Germline V gene sequence: CDR1 SGHTA, CDR2 FQGNSA. After removal of 4 bases from V and 5 bases from J, the junction contained 6 bases not matched to a gene. The CDR3 sequence is 16 residues long. A J-beta primer mix and a sample-barcoded 5' primer were used in a second PCR of about 7 to 12 cycles. TCRdb re-derived calls from the 5' RACE reads in MiXCR, one entry per CDR3 protein. The data show approximately 830,000 distinct CDR3 sequences, with approximately 67% seen just once and 25% to 35% held by the top ten. V usage is TRBV7-2 and J usage is TRBJ2-1; 12 bases line up with TRBD2. This receptor was taken from a young man in good health. The sample taken for sequencing was blood. DNA for the CDR3: TGTGCCAGCAGCTACCTCCTAGCGGGGGGGAACAATGAGCAGTTCTTC. Translation gives CASSYLLAGGNNEQFF. Full variable domain (remainder filled in from reference TRBV7-2 and TRBJ2-1): GAGVSQSPSNKVTEKGKDVELRCDPISGHTALYWYRQSLGQGLEFLIYFQGNSAPDKSGLPSDRFSAERTGGSVSTLTIQRTQQEDSAVYLCASSYLLAGGNNEQFFGPGTRLTVL.